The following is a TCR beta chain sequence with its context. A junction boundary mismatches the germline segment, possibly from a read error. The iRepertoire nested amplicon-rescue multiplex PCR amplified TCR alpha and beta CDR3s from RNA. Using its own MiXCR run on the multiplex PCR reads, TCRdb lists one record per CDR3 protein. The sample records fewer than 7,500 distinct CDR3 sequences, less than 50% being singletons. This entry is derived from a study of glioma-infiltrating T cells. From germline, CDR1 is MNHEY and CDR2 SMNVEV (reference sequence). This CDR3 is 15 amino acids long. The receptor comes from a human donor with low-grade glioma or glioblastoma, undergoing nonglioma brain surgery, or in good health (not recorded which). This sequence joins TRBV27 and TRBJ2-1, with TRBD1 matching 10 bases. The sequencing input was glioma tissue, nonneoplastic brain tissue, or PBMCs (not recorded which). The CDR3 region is CASSSPGQGYNEHFF. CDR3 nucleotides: TGTGCCAGCAGTTCCCCGGGACAGGGGTACAATGAGCACTTCTTC.